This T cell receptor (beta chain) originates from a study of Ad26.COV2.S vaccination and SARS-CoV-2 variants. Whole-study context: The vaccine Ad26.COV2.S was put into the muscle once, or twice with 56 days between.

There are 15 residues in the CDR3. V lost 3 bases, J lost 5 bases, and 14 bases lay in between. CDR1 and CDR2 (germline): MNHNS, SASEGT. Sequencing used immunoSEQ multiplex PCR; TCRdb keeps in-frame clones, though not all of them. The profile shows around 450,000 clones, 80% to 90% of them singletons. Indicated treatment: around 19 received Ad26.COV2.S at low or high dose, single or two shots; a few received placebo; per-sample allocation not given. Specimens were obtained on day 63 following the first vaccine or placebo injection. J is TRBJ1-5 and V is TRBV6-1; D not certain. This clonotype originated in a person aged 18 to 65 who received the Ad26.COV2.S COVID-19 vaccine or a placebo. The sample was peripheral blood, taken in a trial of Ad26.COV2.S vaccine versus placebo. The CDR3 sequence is CASSDAGLWDQPQHF. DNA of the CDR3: TGTGCCAGCAGTGATGCGGGTCTTTGGGATCAGCCCCAGCATTTT.